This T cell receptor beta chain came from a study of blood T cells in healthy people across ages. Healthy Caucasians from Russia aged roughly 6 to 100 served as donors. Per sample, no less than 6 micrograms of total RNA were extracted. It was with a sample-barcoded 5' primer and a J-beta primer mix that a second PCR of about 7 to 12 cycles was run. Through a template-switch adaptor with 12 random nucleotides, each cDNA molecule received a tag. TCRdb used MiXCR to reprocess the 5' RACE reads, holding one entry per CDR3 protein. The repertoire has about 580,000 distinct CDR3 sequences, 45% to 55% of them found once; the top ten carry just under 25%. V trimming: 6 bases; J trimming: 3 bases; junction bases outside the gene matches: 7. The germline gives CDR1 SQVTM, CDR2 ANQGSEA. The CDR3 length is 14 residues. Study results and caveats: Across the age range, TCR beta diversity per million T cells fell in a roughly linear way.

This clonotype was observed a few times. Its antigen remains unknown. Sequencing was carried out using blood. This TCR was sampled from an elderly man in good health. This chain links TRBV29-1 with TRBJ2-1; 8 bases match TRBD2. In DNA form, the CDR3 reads TGCAGCGTCGGGACTAGTGATATCTACAATGAGCAGTTCTTC. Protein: CSVGTSDIYNEQFF.